The 10 T cell receptor beta chains below come from one sample, sequenced in a study of blood T cell repertoires in COVID-19. Method: immunoSEQ multiplex PCR; TCRdb's copy keeps in-frame clones and lacks some. The profile shows about 330,000 clones, roughly 90% of them singletons. The sequenced sample consisted of peripheral blood. The receptors shown here come from a man aged 25 to 45 with COVID-19, enrolled during active disease.

This clone appeared a single time. The chain uses TRBV4-3 and TRBJ2-7; tentatively, D is TRBD1 (6 bases). Trimming removed 0 bases at V and 6 bases at J, with 18 bases between. Germline V gene sequence: CDR1 LGHNA, CDR2 YSLEER. The length of the CDR3 is 16 residues. DNA of the CDR3: TGCGCCAGCAGCCAAGATTGGGCAGGGGCGCCCCTCGAGCAGTACTTC. Translated, it gives CASSQDWAGAPLEQYF.

The chain joins TRBV7-6 to TRBJ2-7, with a tentative D call TRBD1 (5 bases). V lost 1 base and J 4 bases, leaving 14 bases between the germline ends. The germline CDR1 and CDR2 sequences are SGHVS and FNYEAQ. The CDR3 sequence is 15 residues long. CDR3 coding DNA: TGTGCCAGCAGCTTAGGCGTCAGGGTGGGTTACGAGCAGTACTTC. It is translated as CASSLGVRVGYEQYF.

CDR3 DNA: TGTGCCAGCACCCCAACAGGAAACATTCAGTACTTC. Amino acids: CASTPTGNIQYF. The J gene is TRBJ2-4, the V gene TRBV2, with D perhaps TRBD1 (5 bases). Germline lookup yields CDR1 SNHLY and CDR2 FYNNEI. Trimming cost V 7 bases and J 6 bases, with 10 bases left between them. The CDR3 is made up of 12 amino acids. Complete variable domain (other parts from reference TRBV2 and TRBJ2-4): EPEVTQTPSHQVTQMGQEVILRCVPISNHLYFYWYRQILGQKVEFLVSFYNNEISEKSEIFDDQFSVERPDGSNFTLKIRSTKLEDSAMYFCASTPTGNIQYFGAGTRLSVL.

J is TRBJ2-3 and V is TRBV2; D perhaps matches TRBD1 (6 bases). Per germline, CDR1 SNHLY and CDR2 FYNNEI. The length of the CDR3 is 13 residues. Trimming removed 6 bases from V and 0 bases from J, with 7 bases in between. The CDR3 spells CASRTGSTDTQYF. CDR3 nucleotide sequence: TGTGCCAGCAGGACAGGTAGCACAGATACGCAGTATTTT. The full variable domain, its missing parts supplied by reference TRBV2 and TRBJ2-3, is EPEVTQTPSHQVTQMGQEVILRCVPISNHLYFYWYRQILGQKVEFLVSFYNNEISEKSEIFDDQFSVERPDGSNFTLKIRSTKLEDSAMYFCASRTGSTDTQYFGPGTRLTVL.

The chain combines TRBV7-8 with TRBJ1-1; D gene uncertain. The germline gives CDR1 SGHVS, CDR2 FQNEAQ. This CDR3 comprises 13 residues. The germline V and J ends were trimmed by 5 bases and 1 base, with 8 bases remaining between them. CDR3 bases: TGTGCCAGCAGCCCCACAACGAACACTGAAGCTTTCTTT. Protein: CASSPTTNTEAFF.

The sample holds a few counts of this clone. The rearrangement links TRBV5-1 to TRBJ2-2; tentative D call: TRBD1 (6 bases). CDR1 is SGHRS, CDR2 YFSETQ, per germline. This CDR3 region has 16 residues. The V and J ends lost 1 base and 0 bases respectively, with 10 bases between them. The CDR3 loop reads CASSLTAGANTGELFF. In nucleotides, the CDR3 is TGCGCCAGCAGCTTGACGGCAGGGGCGAACACCGGGGAGCTGTTTTTT.

The gene calls are TRBV28 and TRBJ2-1, with TRBD2 matching 13 bases. V lost 5 bases, J lost 7 bases, and 14 bases stayed unmatched. This CDR3 contains 18 residues. Looked up from germline, CDR1 is MDHEN and CDR2 is SYDVKM. CDR3 in amino acids: CASSPYLILAGGPNEQFF. The CDR3 bases are TGTGCCAGCAGTCCCTACCTAATACTAGCGGGGGGGCCGAATGAGCAGTTCTTC.

The chain links TRBV4-2 to TRBJ2-7, with TRBD1 identical over 8 bases. This CDR3 contains 17 residues. Trimming at V came to 1 base and at J to 0 bases, leaving 8 bases not matched to a gene. The germline gives CDR1 LGHNA, CDR2 YNFKEQ. The CDR3 DNA follows: TGTGCCAGCAGCCAAGGTACCGGGACAGGAATCTCCTACGAGCAGTACTTC. Translation: CASSQGTGTGISYEQYF.

This rearrangement joins TRBV11-1 to TRBJ2-3, with D perhaps matching TRBD2 (5 bases). V was pared by 1 base and J by 6 bases, with 11 bases between. The CDR3 consists of 14 residues. From germline, CDR1 is SGHAT and CDR2 FQDESV (reference sequence). As DNA, the CDR3 is TGTGCCAGCAGCTTAGATGGACTGGGGGATACGCAGTATTTT. Translation: CASSLDGLGDTQYF.

This sequence joins TRBV6-5 and TRBJ2-7; the match to TRBD1 covers 9 bases. V shed 8 bases and J 5 bases; nucleotides not matched to a gene: 10. The CDR3 is 14 amino acids. Germline assignment: CDR1 MNHEY and CDR2 SVGAGI. As DNA, the CDR3 is TGTGCCAGCGGAGGAACAGGGGGCGTCGACGAGCAGTACTTC. Its protein product is CASGGTGGVDEQYF.